This TCR beta chain was sequenced for a study of blood T cells in healthy people across ages. Primed by a sample-barcoded 5' primer and a J-beta primer mix, a second PCR proceeded for 7 to 11 cycles. TCRdb called the 5' RACE reads again in MiXCR, with one record for every CDR3 protein. The table records over a million distinct CDR3 sequences, roughly two fifths of them present only once. The people who gave samples were healthy Caucasians from Russia, aged roughly 6 to 95. They isolated at least 7 million PBMCs from each sample. The CDR3 has 16 amino acids. CDR1 is MNHEY, CDR2 SMNVEV, per germline (reference sequence).

The chain employs TRBV27 and TRBJ2-4, with 7 positions matching TRBD2. The end of the DNA aligns better with TRBJ2-7, so the J call may be wrong. This clonotype was obtained from a woman younger than 35 in good health. Sequenced material: blood. CDR3 bases: TGTGCCAGCAGTTTATTGGGGGGGGGACTAACCTACGAGCAGTACTTC. Its protein is CASSLLGGGLTYEQYF.